This passage covers 8 T cell receptor beta chains from one sample sequenced in a study of PD-L1 blockade in urothelial cancer. Some clones are missing from TCRdb's copy, which holds only in-frame ones; the method was immunoSEQ multiplex PCR. This sample has tens of thousands of clones, with about 83% found just once. Indicated time point: pretreatment peripheral blood. This material consisted of PBMCs, taken around atezolizumab (anti-PD-L1) treatment. These receptor sequences come from a woman in her 70s with urothelial cancer.

This clone was seen a handful of times. The chain is built from TRBV7-9 and TRBJ2-7; 13 bases align to TRBD2. The CDR3 extends over 15 amino acids. V lost 3 bases to trimming and J lost 4 bases; unmatched junction nucleotides: 3. The germline gives CDR1 SEHNR, CDR2 FQNEAQ (reference sequence). DNA for the CDR3: TGTGCCAGCAGCTTTTGGACTAGCGGGAGTTACGAGCAGTACTTC. Its translation is CASSFWTSGSYEQYF.

Comment on this clone: The sample has other DNA sequences that encode this CDR3 too. The chain's CDR3 is CASREYSGGAYEQYF. In DNA form, the CDR3 reads TGTGCCAGCAGAGAATATAGCGGGGGGGCCTACGAGCAGTACTTC. The chain has TRBV2 and TRBJ2-7; 11 positions agree with TRBD2. V dropped 6 bases and J dropped 2; count of bases not matched to a gene: 6. The CDR3 contains 15 residues. CDR1 is SNHLY and CDR2 is FYNNEI in the germline V gene.

V gene TRBV7-9 combines with J gene TRBJ2-3; D is uncertain. The CDR3 sequence is 14 residues long. The V and J ends lost 1 base and 0 bases respectively, with 5 bases between them. Germline-derived CDR1 and CDR2 are SEHNR and FQNEAQ (reference sequence). In DNA form, the CDR3 reads TGTGCCAGCAGCTTAGACGGGAGCACAGATACGCAGTATTTT. Translation gives CASSLDGSTDTQYF.

The chain has TRBV9 and TRBJ2-2, with TRBD2 identical over 10 bases. With 4 bases clipped from V and 1 base from J, the junction kept 4 bases outside the gene matches. CDR3 length: 16 residues. CDR1 is SGDLS and CDR2 is YYNGEE in the germline V gene. CDR3 residues: CASSIRTSGNTGELFF. The CDR3 coding sequence is TGTGCCAGCAGCATACGGACTAGCGGGAACACCGGGGAGCTGTTTTTT.

The DNA for the CDR3 is TGTGCCAGCAGCCAAGTACTACAGGGGGCATCGTCCCAGCATTTT. Translating gives CASSQVLQGASSQHF. The V and J genes are TRBV4-2 and TRBJ1-5, with 9 nucleotides matching TRBD1. The CDR3 spans 15 residues. The germline CDR1 and CDR2 sequences are LGHNA and YNFKEQ. V gave up 1 base and J gave up 11 bases; unmatched junction bases: 9.

The CDR3 region is CASSQAGGLGELFF. The CDR3 nucleotides read TGCGCCAGCAGCCAAGCGGGGGGCCTAGGGGAGCTGTTTTTT. The V and J genes are TRBV4-1 and TRBJ2-2; D perhaps matches TRBD2 (7 bases). V dropped 1 base and J dropped 8 bases, with 11 bases sitting between them. The CDR3 length is 14 residues. Germline V lookup: CDR1 MGHRA, CDR2 YSYEKL.

The J gene is TRBJ2-7, the V gene TRBV28; 8 positions match TRBD1. V shed 5 bases, J shed 2 bases, and the junction held 8 bases outside the gene matches. Germline CDR1 is MDHEN and CDR2 is SYDVKM. The CDR3 has 15 amino acids. The CDR3 DNA reads as TGTGCCAGCAGTCGGACAGGGTCTGCTACCTACGAGCAGTACTTC. Translating it yields CASSRTGSATYEQYF.

This sequence joins TRBV6-5 and TRBJ1-6; 8 nucleotides line up with TRBD1. The ends lost 6 bases at V and 7 bases at J; junction bases unmatched: 2. CDR1 and CDR2 from the germline V gene are MNHEY and SVGAGI. The length of the CDR3 is 13 residues. CDR3 protein: CASRGQANSPLHF. CDR3 in DNA: TGTGCCAGCAGGGGACAGGCAAATTCACCCCTCCACTTT.